This T cell receptor (beta chain) was recorded in a study of blood T cell repertoires in COVID-19. Study at large: Italy, Spain and the United States were the sources of the convalescent and acute COVID-19 samples. PBMCs, B-cell-depleted T cells, or T cells were the source of the cDNA or gDNA that made up the material.

Trimming took off 3 bases at V and 10 bases at J, with 15 bases between the two ends. The CDR3 runs to 13 residues. Germline-derived CDR1 and CDR2 are LGHDT and YNNKEL (reference sequence). Under the authors' procedure: Amplification with reference gene primers provided the estimates of nucleated cell counts. Sequencing used immunoSEQ multiplex PCR; TCRdb keeps in-frame clones, though not all of them. The DNA gave D and trimming, while V, J and clone size come from that table. The top ten hold roughly 4.3% of the sample, which has roughly 140,000 clones, 76% seen once. The chain has TRBV3-1 (or the pseudogene TRBV3-2) and TRBJ1-1; D may be TRBD1 (6 bases). The receptor was isolated from a man in his 60s with acute or convalescent COVID-19. Sequenced: peripheral blood. CDR3 in amino acids: CASSQQGGGRAFF. For the CDR3, the DNA is TGTGCCAGCAGCCAGCAAGGGGGGGGACGAGCTTTCTTT.